This is a list of T cell receptor beta chains from one sample in a study of patients and donors after allogeneic stem cell transplantation. Each CDR3 protein is one row after TCRdb ran MiXCR on the RT-PCR reads. The sample records about 960,000 distinct CDR3 sequences, 15% to 20% being singletons. Sequenced input: blood, either unsorted or a sorted T cell fraction (not recorded which). These receptors were obtained from a human donor who was either an allogeneic HSCT recipient or a stem cell or donor lymphocyte infusion donor (not recorded which). It is not recorded whose cells these are; they may come from a transplant donor. Each CDR3 is given with its conserved first and last residue. The order of the fields is clone size, V gene, CDR3 length, J gene, D gene, CDR3 DNA, CDR3 protein. A D gene is named only where the DNA matches it firmly. The size field is filled for only some rows; it gives once, few, many or a size class.

>few|TRBV24-1|14|TRBJ2-6|NA
TGTGCCACCTCCGGGGGAACTTTGGCCAACGTCCTGACTTTC
CATSGGTLANVLTF
>NA|TRBV9|13|TRBJ2-1|NA
TGTGCCAGCAGCTTGCCGAATCGGGCCGAGCAGTTCTTC
CASSLPNRAEQFF
>NA|TRBV5-4|16|TRBJ2-5|TRBD2
TGTGCCAGCAGCTCTGGACTAGCGGGGGTTAAAGAGACCCAGTACTTC
CASSSGLAGVKETQYF
>NA|TRBV7-2|14|TRBJ1-3|NA
TGTGCCAGCGGAGGACGGAACTCTGGAAACACCATATATTTT
CASGGRNSGNTIYF
>few|TRBV29-1|15|TRBJ1-2|NA
TGCAGCGTTGCCCCGGCAGGGGTGAAGTCGTATGGCTACACCTTC
CSVAPAGVKSYGYTF
>few|TRBV6-5|13|TRBJ2-1|NA
TGTGCCAGCAGTTATGATGGGGGCGATGAGCAGTTCTTC
CASSYDGGDEQFF
>NA|TRBV29-1|18|TRBJ2-2|TRBD1
TGCAGCGTTGACGTTTCATCTGGGACAGGGGGTTTGATAGGGGAGCTGTTTTTT
CSVDVSSGTGGLIGELFF
>NA|TRBV20-1|11|TRBJ1-2|NA
TGCAGTGCTAGCAAGAGGGATGGCTACACCTTC
CSASKRDGYTF
>few|TRBV6-5|14|TRBJ2-5|NA
TGTGCCAGCAGTTCCCCCCTAGGGCAAGAGACCCAGTACTTC
CASSSPLGQETQYF
>NA|TRBV5-1|15|TRBJ1-3|TRBD1
TGCGCCAGCAGCCCTGGACAGGGGAAGGGAAACACCATATATTTT
CASSPGQGKGNTIYF
>NA|TRBV6-5|17|TRBJ1-3|NA
TGTGCCAGCAGTTACACCAACCAGGGAAGAAGCAGAAACACCATATATTTT
CASSYTNQGRSRNTIYF
>NA|TRBV20-1|15|TRBJ2-7|NA
TGCAGTGCTAGTCATAGCGGAGGGAGCTCCTACGAGCAGTACTTC
CSASHSGGSSYEQYF
>NA|TRBV6-2/TRBV6-3|14|TRBJ2-7|TRBD2
TGTGCCAGCAGTTCCCCCGGGACTAGCGGGGTGCAGTACTTC
CASSSPGTSGVQYF
>NA|TRBV12-1|16|TRBJ2-1|NA
TGTGCCAGCAGCTCAAGACTAGCGGGGGGGCCTGATGAGCAGTTCTTC
CASSSRLAGGPDEQFF
>few|TRBV12-5|16|TRBJ2-7|NA
TGTGCTAGTGGTTTGGTATTTCACGGGAGTACCTACGAGCAGTACTTC
CASGLVFHGSTYEQYF
>NA|TRBV20-1|14|TRBJ2-3|TRBD1
TGCAGTGCTAGAGGAGGACAGGGTGGAGATACGCAGTATTTT
CSARGGQGGDTQYF
>many|TRBV5-1|15|TRBJ2-1|TRBD2
TGCGCCAGCAGCTCGGGACTAGCGGGAGGGAATGAGCAGTTCTTC
CASSSGLAGGNEQFF
>NA|TRBV5-1|14|TRBJ1-1|NA
TGCGCCAGCAGCGCTAACCGGGGTTTGACTGAAGCTTTCTTT
CASSANRGLTEAFF
>few|TRBV2|13|TRBJ2-7|NA
TGTGCCAGCAGTGAAGCCATATACTACGAGCAGTACTTC
CASSEAIYYEQYF
>few|TRBV5-6|20|TRBJ2-3|TRBD2
TGTGCCAGCAGCTTGATTCCCGGGACTAGCGGGAGGAGGGACACAGATACGCAGTATTTT
CASSLIPGTSGRRDTDTQYF
>NA|TRBV30|14|TRBJ2-5|TRBD2
TGTGCCTGGAGAATACCTAGCGGGACGGAGACCCAGTACTTC
CAWRIPSGTETQYF
>NA|TRBV7-7|16|TRBJ2-7|NA
TGTGCCAGCAGCTTAGGAGCTATTGTTCCCACCTACGAGCAGTACTTC
CASSLGAIVPTYEQYF
>many|TRBV25-1|14|TRBJ1-5|NA
TGTGCCAGCAGTGGACCGCAGAGCAATCAGCCCCAGCATTTT
CASSGPQSNQPQHF
>few|TRBV5-1|14|TRBJ2-5|NA
TGCGCCAGCAGCCCCGGAGGCATGGCAGAGACCCAGTACTTC
CASSPGGMAETQYF
>few|TRBV2|12|TRBJ1-2|NA
TGTGCCAGCAGTTCACTTCGCCCTACTAGCACCTTC
CASSSLRPTSTF
>few|TRBV12-3/TRBV12-4|12|TRBJ2-3|NA
TGTGCCAGCAGGACCCACCTTGATACGCAGTATTTT
CASRTHLDTQYF
>NA|TRBV30|14|TRBJ1-5|NA
TGTGCCTGGCATACCGGGACAAGCAATCAGCCCCAGCATTTT
CAWHTGTSNQPQHF
>NA|TRBV29-1|14|TRBJ1-1|TRBD1
TGCAGCGTCCAAGGGGGCATTTCGAATAGTAGACCTTTCTTT
CSVQGGISNSRPFF
>few|TRBV7-9|15|TRBJ2-1|NA
TGTGCCAGCAGCTTAGTCGTCGACGCCTACAATGAGCAGTTCTTC
CASSLVVDAYNEQFF
>few|TRBV4-2|14|TRBJ2-5|NA
TGTGCCAGCAGCTCACGGGACGCTAAAGAGACCCAGTACTTC
CASSSRDAKETQYF
>many|TRBV12-3/TRBV12-4|13|TRBJ1-5|NA
TGTGCCAGCAGTTCGGGCTTGACCTTGGCCCCTGCATTT
CASSSGLTLAPAF
>few|TRBV20-1|10|TRBJ1-2|NA
TGCAGTGTCTGGGACCCCGGCTACACCTTC
CSVWDPGYTF
>NA|TRBV9|17|TRBJ2-1|NA
TGTGCCAGCAGCGTAGCTGGAACGGGTGCCTCCTACAATGAGCAGTTCTTC
CASSVAGTGASYNEQFF
>few|TRBV20-1|13|TRBJ1-4|NA
TGCAGTGCTAGCCAGGGAAATGATGAAAAACTGTTTTTT
CSASQGNDEKLFF
>NA|TRBV20-1|15|TRBJ2-3|TRBD2
TGCAGTGCTCCGAGACTAGCGGGAGGGCGAGATACGCAGTATTTT
CSAPRLAGGRDTQYF
>few|TRBV7-9|13|TRBJ2-7|NA
TGTGCCAGCAGCCCCTCGTTCCTTCTCAACCCGTACTTC
CASSPSFLLNPYF
>NA|TRBV3-1|14|TRBJ1-2|NA
TGTGCCAGCGCTCTGGGGACGGAACGCTATGGCTACACCTTC
CASALGTERYGYTF
>few|TRBV9|15|TRBJ1-2|NA
TGTGCCAGCAGCGTAGACCCCAGGTCCAACTATGGCTACACCTTC
CASSVDPRSNYGYTF
>many|TRBV5-1|14|TRBJ1-1|NA
TGTGCCAGCAGTTTACAGGGAGATAACACTGAAGCTTTCTTT
CASSLQGDNTEAFF
>NA|TRBV4-1|14|TRBJ2-1|NA
TGCGCCAGCAGCCACTTGACTAGACGGCATGAGCAGTTCTTC
CASSHLTRRHEQFF
>few|TRBV15|15|TRBJ1-2|NA
TGTGCCACCAGCCGAATTGGGACGGCTGTCTATGGCTACACCTTC
CATSRIGTAVYGYTF
>NA|TRBV11-1|15|TRBJ2-7|TRBD1
TGTGCCAGCAGCTTCGGGACAGGACCCCCCTACGAGCAGTACTTC
CASSFGTGPPYEQYF
>NA|TRBV11-2|16|TRBJ2-5|NA
TGTGCCAGCACCATGGGGCGGGGGGACAGACAAGAGACCCAGTACTTC
CASTMGRGDRQETQYF
>NA|TRBV6-5|15|TRBJ2-7|NA
TGTGCCAGCAGTTACTCGAGGGACTCCAGCTACGAGCAGTACTTC
CASSYSRDSSYEQYF
>NA|TRBV5-4|13|TRBJ1-2|TRBD1
TGTGCCAGCAGCGGGGACAGGGAGAATGGCTACACCTTC
CASSGDRENGYTF
>NA|TRBV5-1|14|TRBJ2-7|NA
TGCGCCAGCAGCTCAAAGAGGGTGGGCTACGAGCAGTACTTC
CASSSKRVGYEQYF
>few|TRBV6-2/TRBV6-3|13|TRBJ1-1|NA
TGTGCCAGCAGTTACGAGTTTGGGACTGAAGCTTTCTTT
CASSYEFGTEAFF
>few|TRBV20-1|15|TRBJ1-5|TRBD1
TGCAGTGCTAGAATAAACAGGGGGTTGGATCAGCCCCAGCATTTT
CSARINRGLDQPQHF
>few|TRBV4-1|13|TRBJ2-7|NA
TGCGCCAGCAGCCACAGACTACAGTACGAGCAGTACTTC
CASSHRLQYEQYF
>few|TRBV11-2|15|TRBJ2-7|TRBD2
TGTGCCAGCAGCTTAGTCCCAGCGGGAGTCGACGAGCAGTACTTC
CASSLVPAGVDEQYF
>few|TRBV3-1|11|TRBJ1-1|NA
TGTGCCAGCAGCCAGCATAGGGAGGCTTTCTTT
CASSQHREAFF
>NA|TRBV4-1|17|TRBJ2-5|NA
TGCGCCAGCAGCCAAGCCCCCGTGGCGGGGGCACAAGAGACCCAGTACTTC
CASSQAPVAGAQETQYF
>many|TRBV12-3/TRBV12-4|15|TRBJ1-1|NA
TGTGCCAGCAGTCCATGGACGGGACCTAACACTGAAGCTTTCTTT
CASSPWTGPNTEAFF
>NA|TRBV12-3/TRBV12-4|12|TRBJ2-7|NA
TGTGCCATCAGTCCGGACAGCTACGAGCAGTACTTC
CAISPDSYEQYF
>NA|TRBV12-3/TRBV12-4|14|TRBJ2-7|TRBD1
TGTGCCAGCAGTCCCTCGGGACAGGCCTACGAGCAGTACTTC
CASSPSGQAYEQYF
>NA|TRBV11-2|14|TRBJ1-3|NA
TGTGCCAGCAGCTCCCAAAAGAATGGAAACACCATATATTTT
CASSSQKNGNTIYF
>NA|TRBV7-2|15|TRBJ2-3|NA
TGTGCCAGCAGCTTAGAGGTGACGAACACAGATACGCAGTATTTT
CASSLEVTNTDTQYF
>NA|TRBV4-2|15|TRBJ2-7|TRBD2
TGTGCCAGCAGCCAAGAGGGGACTAGCGGGTACGAGCAGTACTTC
CASSQEGTSGYEQYF
>NA|TRBV29-1|16|TRBJ1-5|TRBD1
TGCAGCGTGCTCAGTACAGGGGGCATGAGCAATCAGCCCCAGCATTTT
CSVLSTGGMSNQPQHF